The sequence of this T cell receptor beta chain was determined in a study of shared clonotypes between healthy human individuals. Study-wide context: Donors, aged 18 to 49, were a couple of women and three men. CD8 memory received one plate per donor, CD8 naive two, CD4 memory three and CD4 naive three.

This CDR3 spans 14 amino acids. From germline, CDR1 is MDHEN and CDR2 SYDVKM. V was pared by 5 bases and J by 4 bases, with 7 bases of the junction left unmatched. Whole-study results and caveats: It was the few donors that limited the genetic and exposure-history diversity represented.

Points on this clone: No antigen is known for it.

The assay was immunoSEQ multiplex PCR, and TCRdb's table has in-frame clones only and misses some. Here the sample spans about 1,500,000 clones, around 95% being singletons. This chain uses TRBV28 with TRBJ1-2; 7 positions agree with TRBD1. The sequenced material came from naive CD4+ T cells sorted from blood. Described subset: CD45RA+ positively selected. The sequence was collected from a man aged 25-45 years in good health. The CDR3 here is CASSPGQNSYGYTF. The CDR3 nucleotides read TGTGCCAGCAGTCCGGGACAGAACAGCTATGGCTACACCTTC.